The TCR beta chain described here comes from a study of T cell changes during pregnancy in multiple sclerosis. TCRdb keeps only in-frame clones here, not all; method: immunoSEQ multiplex PCR. The sample holds around 59,000 clones; 91% are singletons and the top ten take 0.6% to 0.9%. The J segment lost 1 base and the V segment lost 1 base, leaving 5 bases of the junction unmatched. The germline V gene has CDR1 ENHRY and CDR2 SYGVKD. The CDR3 consists of 16 residues. This rearrangement joins TRBV10-3 to TRBJ1-2, with TRBD1 identical over 8 bases. This TCR was recovered from a female donor with multiple sclerosis, enrolled in a pregnancy study. The source material was CD4+ T cells from peripheral blood mononuclear cells, sampled in the first trimester of pregnancy. The CDR3, as DNA: TGTGCCATCAGTGAGTTTGACAGGGGAGATAACTATGGCTACACCTTC. This encodes CAISEFDRGDNYGYTF.